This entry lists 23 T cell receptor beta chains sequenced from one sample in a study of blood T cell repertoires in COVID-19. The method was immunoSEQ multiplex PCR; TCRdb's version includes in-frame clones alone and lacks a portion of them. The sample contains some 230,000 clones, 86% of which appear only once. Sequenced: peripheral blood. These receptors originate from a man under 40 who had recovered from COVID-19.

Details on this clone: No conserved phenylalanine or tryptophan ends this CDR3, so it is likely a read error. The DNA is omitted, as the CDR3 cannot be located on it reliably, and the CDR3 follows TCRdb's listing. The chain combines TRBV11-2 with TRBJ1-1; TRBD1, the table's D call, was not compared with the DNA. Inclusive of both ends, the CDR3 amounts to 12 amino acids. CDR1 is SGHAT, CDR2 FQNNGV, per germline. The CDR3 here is CASSLEGQAQAI.

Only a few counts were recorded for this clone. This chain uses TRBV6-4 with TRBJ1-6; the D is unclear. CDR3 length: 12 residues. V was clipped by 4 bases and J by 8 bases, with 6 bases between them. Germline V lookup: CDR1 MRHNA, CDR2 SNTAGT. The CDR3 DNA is TGTGCCAGCAGTGTTGGAGATTCACCCCTCCACTTT. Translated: CASSVGDSPLHF.

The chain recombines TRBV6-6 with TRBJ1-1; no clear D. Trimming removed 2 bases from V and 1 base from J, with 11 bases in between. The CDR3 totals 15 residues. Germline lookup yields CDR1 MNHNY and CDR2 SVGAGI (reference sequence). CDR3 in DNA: TGTGCCAGCAGTTACGGTGTGACACAGAACACTGAAGCTTTCTTT. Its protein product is CASSYGVTQNTEAFF.

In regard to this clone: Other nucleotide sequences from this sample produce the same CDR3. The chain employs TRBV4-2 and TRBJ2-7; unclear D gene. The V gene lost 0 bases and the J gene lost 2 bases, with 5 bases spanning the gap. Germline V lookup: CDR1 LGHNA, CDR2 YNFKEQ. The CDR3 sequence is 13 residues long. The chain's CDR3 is CASSQDRAYEQYF. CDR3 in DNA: TGTGCCAGCAGCCAAGACCGAGCCTACGAGCAGTACTTC.

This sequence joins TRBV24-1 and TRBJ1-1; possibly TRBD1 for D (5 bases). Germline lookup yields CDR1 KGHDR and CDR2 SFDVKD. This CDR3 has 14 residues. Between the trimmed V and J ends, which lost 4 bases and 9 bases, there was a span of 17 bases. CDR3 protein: CATSDSRGGLKAFF. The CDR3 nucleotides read TGTGCCACCAGTGACTCCCGGGGGGGGTTAAAAGCTTTCTTT.

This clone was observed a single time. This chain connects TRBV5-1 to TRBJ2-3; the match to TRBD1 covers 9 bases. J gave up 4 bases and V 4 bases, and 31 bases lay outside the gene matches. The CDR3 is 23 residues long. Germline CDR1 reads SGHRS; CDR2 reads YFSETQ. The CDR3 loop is CASSPATGGGDLFSALAPDTQYF. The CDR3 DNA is TGCGCCAGCAGCCCAGCAACAGGGGGCGGTGACCTTTTTTCCGCACTCGCCCCAGATACGCAGTATTTT.

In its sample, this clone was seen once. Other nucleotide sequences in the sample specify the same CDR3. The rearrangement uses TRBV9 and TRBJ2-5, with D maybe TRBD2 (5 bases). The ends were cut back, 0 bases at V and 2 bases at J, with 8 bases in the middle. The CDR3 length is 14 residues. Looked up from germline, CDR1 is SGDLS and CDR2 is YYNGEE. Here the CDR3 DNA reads TGTGCCAGCAGCGTAGACCGGGGTCAAGAGACCCAGTACTTC. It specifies CASSVDRGQETQYF.

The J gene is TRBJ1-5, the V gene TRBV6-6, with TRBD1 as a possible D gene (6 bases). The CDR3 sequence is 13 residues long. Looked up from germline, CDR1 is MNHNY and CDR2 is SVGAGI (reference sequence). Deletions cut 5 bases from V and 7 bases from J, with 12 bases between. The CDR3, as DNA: TGTGCCAGCAGTCCCCGGACAGACCAGCCCCAGCATTTT. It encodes CASSPRTDQPQHF.

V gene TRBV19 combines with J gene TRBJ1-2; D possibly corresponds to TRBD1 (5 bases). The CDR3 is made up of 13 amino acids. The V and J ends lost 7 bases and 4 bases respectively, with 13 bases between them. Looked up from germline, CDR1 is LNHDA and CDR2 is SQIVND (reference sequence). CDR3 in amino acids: CASTRDFLYGYTF. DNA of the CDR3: TGTGCCAGTACCAGGGACTTTCTCTATGGCTACACCTTC.

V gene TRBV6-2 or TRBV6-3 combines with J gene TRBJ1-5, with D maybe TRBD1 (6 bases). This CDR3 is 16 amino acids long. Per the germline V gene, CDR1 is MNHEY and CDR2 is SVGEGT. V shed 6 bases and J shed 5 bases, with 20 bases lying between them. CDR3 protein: CASSPQTGGGDQPQHF. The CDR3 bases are TGTGCCAGCAGCCCTCAGACAGGCGGTGGGGATCAGCCCCAGCATTTT.

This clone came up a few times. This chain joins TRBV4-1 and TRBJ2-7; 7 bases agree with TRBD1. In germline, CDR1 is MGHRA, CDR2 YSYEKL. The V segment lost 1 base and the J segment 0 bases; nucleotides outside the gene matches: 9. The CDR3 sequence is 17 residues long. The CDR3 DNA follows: TGCGCCAGCAGCCAAGGGGTCACAGGGGTAGGCTCCTACGAGCAGTACTTC. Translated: CASSQGVTGVGSYEQYF.

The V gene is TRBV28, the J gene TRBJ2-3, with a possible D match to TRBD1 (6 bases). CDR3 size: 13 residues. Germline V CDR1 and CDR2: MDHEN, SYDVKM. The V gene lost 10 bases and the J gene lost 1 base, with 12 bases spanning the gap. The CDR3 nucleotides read TGTGCCATCACAGGGACCCGCACAGATACGCAGTATTTT. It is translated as CAITGTRTDTQYF.

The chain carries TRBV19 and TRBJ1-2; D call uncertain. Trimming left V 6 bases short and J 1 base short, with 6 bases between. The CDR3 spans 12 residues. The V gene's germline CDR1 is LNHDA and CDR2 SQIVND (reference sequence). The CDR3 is CASRPNNYGYTF. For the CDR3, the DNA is TGTGCCAGTAGGCCTAATAACTATGGCTACACCTTC.

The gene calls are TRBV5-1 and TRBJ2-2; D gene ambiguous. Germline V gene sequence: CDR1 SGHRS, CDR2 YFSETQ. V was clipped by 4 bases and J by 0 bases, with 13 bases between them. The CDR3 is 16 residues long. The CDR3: CASSAPQRSNTGELFF. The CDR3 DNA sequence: TGCGCCAGCAGCGCCCCCCAGCGTTCGAACACCGGGGAGCTGTTTTTT.

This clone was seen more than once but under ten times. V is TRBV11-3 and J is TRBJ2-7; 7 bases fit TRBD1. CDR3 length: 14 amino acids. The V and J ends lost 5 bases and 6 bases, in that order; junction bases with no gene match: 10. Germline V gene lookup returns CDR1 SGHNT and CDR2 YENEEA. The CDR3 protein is CASSPGQSSTEQYF. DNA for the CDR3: TGTGCCAGCAGCCCGGGACAGTCAAGTACCGAGCAGTACTTC.

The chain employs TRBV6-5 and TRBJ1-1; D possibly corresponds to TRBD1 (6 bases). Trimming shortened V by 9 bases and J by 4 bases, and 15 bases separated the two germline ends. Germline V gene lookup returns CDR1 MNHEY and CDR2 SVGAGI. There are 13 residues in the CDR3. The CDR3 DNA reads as TGTGCCAGTCGGGGGGCCTTTGGCACTGAAGCTTTCTTT. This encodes CASRGAFGTEAFF.

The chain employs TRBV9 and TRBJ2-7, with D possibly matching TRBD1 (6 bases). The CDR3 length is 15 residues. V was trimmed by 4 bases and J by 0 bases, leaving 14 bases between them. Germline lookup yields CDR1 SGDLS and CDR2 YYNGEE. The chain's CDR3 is CASSFTGISSYEQYF. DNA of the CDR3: TGTGCCAGCAGCTTTACAGGGATTAGCTCCTACGAGCAGTACTTC.

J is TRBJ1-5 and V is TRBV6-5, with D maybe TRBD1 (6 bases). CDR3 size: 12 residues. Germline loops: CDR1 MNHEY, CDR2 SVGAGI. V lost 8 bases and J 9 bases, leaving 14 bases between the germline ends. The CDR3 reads CASLYRVGPQHF. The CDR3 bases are TGTGCCAGCCTCTACAGGGTCGGGCCCCAGCATTTT.

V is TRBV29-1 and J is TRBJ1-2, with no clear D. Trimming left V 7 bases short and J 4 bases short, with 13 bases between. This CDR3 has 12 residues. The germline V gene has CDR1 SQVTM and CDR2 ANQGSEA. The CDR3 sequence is CSAKTGTYGYTF. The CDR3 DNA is TGCAGCGCTAAGACGGGTACCTATGGCTACACCTTC.

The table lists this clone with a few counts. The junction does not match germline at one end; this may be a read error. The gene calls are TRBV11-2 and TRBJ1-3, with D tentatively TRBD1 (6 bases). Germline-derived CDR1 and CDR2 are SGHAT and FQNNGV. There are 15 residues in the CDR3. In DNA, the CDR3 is TGTGCCAGCAGCTTAGATCAGACCCGACGGTCGGGACACAATTTT. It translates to CASSLDQTRRSGHNF. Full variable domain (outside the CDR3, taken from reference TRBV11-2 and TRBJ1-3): EAGVAQSPRYKIIEKRQSVAFWCNPISGHATLYWYQQILGQGPKLLIQFQNNGVVDDSQLPKDRFSAERLKGVDSTLKIQPAKLEDSAVYLCASSLDQTRRSGHNFGEGSWLTVV.

Here the CDR3 DNA reads TGTGCCACCAGCAGAGATCAGGGGGAGGAACGAGCTTTCTTT. As protein: CATSRDQGEERAFF. The V call is TRBV15, the J call TRBJ1-1, with TRBD1 matching over 7 bases. With 0 bases clipped from V and 10 bases from J, the junction kept 8 bases outside the gene matches. The germline gives CDR1 LNHNV, CDR2 YYDKDF (reference sequence). The CDR3 sequence is 14 residues long.

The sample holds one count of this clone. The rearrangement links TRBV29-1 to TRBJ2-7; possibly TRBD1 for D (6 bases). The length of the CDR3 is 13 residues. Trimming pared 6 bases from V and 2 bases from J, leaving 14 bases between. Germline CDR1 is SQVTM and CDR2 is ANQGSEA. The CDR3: CSVDLGATYEQYF. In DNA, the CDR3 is TGCAGCGTCGACCTGGGGGCTACCTACGAGCAGTACTTC.

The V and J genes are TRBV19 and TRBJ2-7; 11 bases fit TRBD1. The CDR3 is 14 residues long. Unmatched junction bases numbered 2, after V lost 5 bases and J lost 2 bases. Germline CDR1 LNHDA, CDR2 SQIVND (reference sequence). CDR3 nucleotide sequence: TGTGCCAGTAGTTGGGGACAGGGGGCCTACGAGCAGTACTTC. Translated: CASSWGQGAYEQYF.